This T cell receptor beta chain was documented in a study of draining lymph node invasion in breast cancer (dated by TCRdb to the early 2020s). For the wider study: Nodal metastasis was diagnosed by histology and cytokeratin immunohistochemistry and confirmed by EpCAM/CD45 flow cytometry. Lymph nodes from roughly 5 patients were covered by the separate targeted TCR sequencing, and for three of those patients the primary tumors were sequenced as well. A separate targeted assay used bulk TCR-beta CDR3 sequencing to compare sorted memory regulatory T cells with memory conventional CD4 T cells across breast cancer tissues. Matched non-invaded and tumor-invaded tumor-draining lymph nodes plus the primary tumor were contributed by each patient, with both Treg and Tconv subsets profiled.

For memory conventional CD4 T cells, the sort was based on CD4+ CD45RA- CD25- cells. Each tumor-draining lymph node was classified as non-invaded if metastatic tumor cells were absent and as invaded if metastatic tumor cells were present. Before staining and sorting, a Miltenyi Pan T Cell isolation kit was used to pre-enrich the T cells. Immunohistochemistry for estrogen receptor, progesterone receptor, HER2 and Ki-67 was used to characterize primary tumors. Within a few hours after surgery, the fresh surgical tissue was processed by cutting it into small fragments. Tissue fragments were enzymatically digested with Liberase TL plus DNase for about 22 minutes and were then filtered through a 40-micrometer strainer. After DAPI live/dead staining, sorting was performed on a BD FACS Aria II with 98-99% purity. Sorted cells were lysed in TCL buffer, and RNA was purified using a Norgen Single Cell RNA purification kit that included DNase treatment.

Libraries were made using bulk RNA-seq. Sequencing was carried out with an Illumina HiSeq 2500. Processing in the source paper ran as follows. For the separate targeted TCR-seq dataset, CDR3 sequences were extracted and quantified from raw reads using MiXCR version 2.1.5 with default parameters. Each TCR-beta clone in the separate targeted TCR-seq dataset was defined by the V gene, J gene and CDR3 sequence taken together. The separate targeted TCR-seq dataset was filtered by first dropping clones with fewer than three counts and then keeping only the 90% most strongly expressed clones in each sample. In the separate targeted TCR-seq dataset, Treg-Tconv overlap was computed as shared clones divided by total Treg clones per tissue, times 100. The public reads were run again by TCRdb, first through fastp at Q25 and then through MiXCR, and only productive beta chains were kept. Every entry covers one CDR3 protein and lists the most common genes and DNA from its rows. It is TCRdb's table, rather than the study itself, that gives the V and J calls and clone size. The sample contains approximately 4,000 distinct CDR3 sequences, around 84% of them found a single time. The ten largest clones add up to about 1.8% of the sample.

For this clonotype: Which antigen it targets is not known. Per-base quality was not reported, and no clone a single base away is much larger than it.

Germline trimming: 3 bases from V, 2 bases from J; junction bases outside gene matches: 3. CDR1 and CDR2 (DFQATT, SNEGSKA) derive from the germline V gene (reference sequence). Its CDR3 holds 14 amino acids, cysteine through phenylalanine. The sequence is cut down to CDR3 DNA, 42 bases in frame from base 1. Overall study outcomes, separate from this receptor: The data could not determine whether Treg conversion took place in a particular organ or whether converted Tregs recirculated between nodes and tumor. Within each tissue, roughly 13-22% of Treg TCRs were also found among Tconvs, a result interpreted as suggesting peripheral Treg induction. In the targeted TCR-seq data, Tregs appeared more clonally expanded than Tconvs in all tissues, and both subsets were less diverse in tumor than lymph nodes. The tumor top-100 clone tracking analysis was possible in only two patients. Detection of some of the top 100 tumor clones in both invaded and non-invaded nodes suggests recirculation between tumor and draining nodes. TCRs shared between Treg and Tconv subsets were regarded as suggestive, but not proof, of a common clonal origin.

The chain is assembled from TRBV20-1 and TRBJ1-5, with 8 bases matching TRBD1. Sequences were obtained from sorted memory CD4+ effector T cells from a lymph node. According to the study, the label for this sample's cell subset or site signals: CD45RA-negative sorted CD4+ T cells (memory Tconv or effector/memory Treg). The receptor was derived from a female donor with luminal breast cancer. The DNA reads TGCAGTGCTAGGGCGGGACAGGGCAATCAGCCCCAGCATTTT. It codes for CSARAGQGNQPQHF.